Each of the 21 T cell receptor beta chains below was sequenced from the same sample in a study of neurological immune-mediated disorders. Described time point: technical triplicate 2. TCRdb recomputed calls from the 5' RACE reads with MiXCR, one row per CDR3 protein. Of approximately 28,000 distinct CDR3 sequences detected, more than 10% appear once; the ten largest clones hold around 5.3%. Sequenced material: CD4+ T cells from blood. The receptor set was obtained from a female donor with HTLV-1-associated myelopathy (HAM/TSP).

This clonotype is deemed medium-sized (0.01 to 0.1%). This chain uses TRBV6-5 with TRBJ2-7; D not resolved. The CDR3 covers 13 residues. Germline loops: CDR1 MNHEY, CDR2 SVGAGI. The ends were cut back, 2 bases at V and 2 bases at J, with 7 bases in the middle. In DNA, the CDR3 is TGTGCCAGCAGTTACAGGCAGACCTACGAGCAGTACTTC. Its translation: CASSYRQTYEQYF.

The CDR3 coding sequence is TGTGCCAGCAGCCCTTGGACTAGCAAGCAGTTCTTC. This gives the protein CASSPWTSKQFF. The chain couples TRBV3-1 to TRBJ2-1; the match to TRBD2 covers 8 bases. There are 12 residues in the CDR3. The trim removed 4 bases at V and 11 bases at J, leaving 4 bases unmatched. The V gene's germline CDR1 is LGHDT and CDR2 YNNKEL (reference sequence).

This clonotype was observed many times. The genes are TRBV24-1 and TRBJ2-7; D gene unclear. V was pared by 7 bases and J by 0 bases, with 9 bases between. The CDR3 is 13 residues long. The germline V gene has CDR1 KGHDR and CDR2 SFDVKD. The chain's CDR3 is CATSAPSSYEQYF. The CDR3 DNA follows: TGTGCCACCAGCGCCCCTAGCTCCTACGAGCAGTACTTC.

This clonotype occurred a few times. The chain is built from TRBV25-1 and TRBJ1-1; weak D call: TRBD1 (5 bases). The ends were cut back, 7 bases at V and 8 bases at J, with 17 bases in the middle. CDR3 length: 13 amino acids. From germline, CDR1 is MGHDK and CDR2 SYGVNS. The CDR3 sequence is CASTGEERGEAFF. CDR3 DNA sequence: TGTGCCAGCACGGGGGAGGAAAGGGGCGAAGCTTTCTTT. Full variable domain (rest looked up from reference TRBV25-1 and TRBJ1-1): EADIYQTPRYLVIGTGKKITLECSQTMGHDKMYWYQQDPGMELHLIHYSYGVNSTEKGDLSSESTVSRIRTEHFPLTLESARPSHTSQYLCASTGEERGEAFFGQGTRLTVV.

Details on this clonotype: With a much larger clone just one base away, this may be a read error. The chain joins TRBV10-3 to TRBJ2-1; 10 bases match TRBD2. V shed 2 bases and J 2 bases; nucleotides not matched to a gene: 3. Germline lookup yields CDR1 ENHRY and CDR2 SYGVKD. The CDR3 extends over 16 amino acids. CDR3 residues: CAISEPTSGAYNEQFF. CDR3 nucleotide sequence: TGTGCCATCAGTGAGCCAACTAGCGGGGCCTACAATGAGCAGTTCTTC.

Turning to this clonotype: The DNA is omitted, as the CDR3 cannot be located on it reliably, and the CDR3 follows TCRdb's listing. CDR3 loop: CASSIYLCSVGQRKETQYF. This chain links TRBV7-3 with TRBJ2-5; TRBD1, the table's D call, lacks a check against the DNA. The CDR3 length equals 19 residues, ends included. In germline, CDR1 is SGHTA, CDR2 FQGTGA.

This clonotype has ten or more counts. This sequence joins TRBV18 and TRBJ2-4; 9 bases align to TRBD1. This CDR3 is built from 16 residues. The junction had 8 bases not matched to a gene; V was cut back by 2 bases and J by 6 bases. The germline V gene has CDR1 KGHSH and CDR2 LQKENI. The CDR3 sequence: CASSPTGTGLGNIQYF. DNA for the CDR3: TGTGCCAGCTCACCAACCGGGACAGGGTTAGGAAACATTCAGTACTTC.

This clonotype was detected many times. The rearrangement links TRBV6-5 to TRBJ1-3, with 12 bases lining up with TRBD1. This CDR3 is 15 amino acids long. V shed 6 bases and J 8 bases; nucleotides not matched to a gene: 8. Germline-derived CDR1 and CDR2 are MNHEY and SVGAGI. CDR3 region: CASSTGTGGAYTIYF. As DNA, the CDR3 is TGTGCCAGCAGCACCGGGACAGGGGGCGCTTACACCATATATTTT.

This clonotype was picked up many times. This chain connects TRBV7-8 to TRBJ1-5; 7 nucleotides agree with TRBD1. The CDR3 loop spans 15 amino acids. V was clipped by 3 bases and J by 5 bases; unmatched bases: 7. Germline CDR1 reads SGHVS; CDR2 reads FQNEAQ. CDR3 region: CASSLLQGFYQPQHF. CDR3 nucleotide sequence: TGTGCCAGCAGCTTGCTACAGGGGTTCTATCAGCCCCAGCATTTT.

This clonotype has just one count. The chain is built from TRBV5-5 and TRBJ2-2; no definite D call. The V and J ends lost 1 base and 4 bases respectively, with 11 bases between them. CDR1 and CDR2 from the germline V gene are SGHKS and YYEKEE (reference sequence). CDR3 length: 15 amino acids. For the CDR3, the DNA is TGTGCCAGCAGCTTGATGCAGGTCAGCACCGGGGAGCTGTTTTTT. This codes for CASSLMQVSTGELFF.

This clonotype was seen at least ten times. The chain has TRBV12-3 or TRBV12-4 and TRBJ2-7; TRBD2 matches at 11 bases. The CDR3 runs 18 residues. J gave up 3 bases and V 5 bases, and 15 bases lay outside the gene matches. The CDR3: CASSPRKKTSGVGYEQYF. The CDR3 nucleotides are TGTGCCAGCAGTCCTAGAAAAAAGACTAGCGGGGTGGGCTACGAGCAGTACTTC.

This clonotype was counted a single time. A read error may be the cause here, since a much bigger clone is one base away. The chain couples TRBV19 to TRBJ2-7, with D perhaps matching TRBD1 or TRBD2 (5 bases each). Trimming took off 4 bases at V and 5 bases at J, with 12 bases between the two ends. Germline CDR1 reads LNHDA; CDR2 reads SQIVND (reference sequence). The CDR3 loop spans 13 amino acids. Written as DNA, the CDR3 is TGTGCCAGTAGTAGAGGGGTCACCCACGAGCAGTACTTC. Its protein product is CASSRGVTHEQYF.

This clonotype was detected ten times or more. In DNA, the CDR3 is TGTGCCAGCAGTCCGGGGGCCGGGATAGATACGCAGTATTTT. Translated, it gives CASSPGAGIDTQYF. This sequence joins TRBV12-3 or TRBV12-4 and TRBJ2-3; D may correspond to TRBD1 or TRBD2 (6 bases each). Trimming shortened V by 5 bases and J by 5 bases, and 14 bases separated the two germline ends. The CDR3 totals 14 residues.

The table lists this clonotype with many counts. This chain uses TRBV7-6 with TRBJ1-1; maybe TRBD1 (6 bases). The V end lost 5 bases, the J end lost 3 bases, and 16 bases lay between the germline ends. Looked up from germline, CDR1 is SGHVS and CDR2 is FNYEAQ. This CDR3 has 15 residues. In DNA form, the CDR3 reads TGTGCCAGCAGCCGGGGGGGGGCCCTAGACACTGAAGCTTTCTTT. Encoded protein: CASSRGGALDTEAFF.

At least ten counts were recorded for this clonotype. This chain connects TRBV6-1 to TRBJ1-5; tentatively, D is TRBD1 (5 bases). Germline V CDR1 and CDR2: MNHNS, SASEGT. The CDR3 contains 13 residues. V was cut by 3 bases and J by 7 bases, with 10 bases left in between. The CDR3 region has the DNA TGTGCCAGCAGTGACGGGGGAGGGCAGCCCCAGCATTTT. Translation: CASSDGGGQPQHF.

In this sample, this clonotype turned up once. The rearrangement joins TRBV4-1 to TRBJ2-7; possibly TRBD1 for D (5 bases). The CDR3 is made up of 14 amino acids. Germline V lookup: CDR1 MGHRA, CDR2 YSYEKL. V was shortened by 0 bases and J by 0 bases, with 6 bases between the two germline ends. The CDR3 nucleotides are TGCGCCAGCAGCCAAGAAGACAGCTCCTACGAGCAGTACTTC. This codes for CASSQEDSSYEQYF.

Note on this clonotype: Because it lacks the conserved phenylalanine or tryptophan at the end, this CDR3 is likely a read error. J is TRBJ2-1 and V is TRBV10-3; a weak D match, TRBD1 (6 bases). The CDR3 has 14 amino acids. V gave up 4 bases and J gave up 4 bases, with 11 bases separating them. Germline values: CDR1 ENHRY, CDR2 SYGVKD. CDR3 protein: CAISGQGLYNEQFS. The CDR3 region has the DNA TGTGCCATCAGTGGGCAGGGGCTATACAATGAGCAGTTCTCC.

The V and J genes are TRBV20-1 and TRBJ2-3; 12 bases fit TRBD2. CDR3 length: 16 residues. CDR1 and CDR2 (germline): DFQATT, SNEGSKA (reference sequence). With 4 bases clipped from V and 8 bases from J, the junction kept 13 bases outside the gene matches. As DNA, the CDR3 is TGCAGTGCTACCTACGGGCTAGCGGGAGGGCCAGGTACGCAGTATTTT. This translates into CSATYGLAGGPGTQYF.

This clonotype showed up many times. The genes are TRBV7-9 and TRBJ1-2, with 7 positions matching TRBD1. Trimming at V came to 5 bases and at J to 1 base, leaving 13 bases not matched to a gene. This CDR3 contains 17 residues. Germline-derived CDR1 and CDR2 are SEHNR and FQNEAQ (reference sequence). CDR3 nucleotides: TGTGCCAGCAGCACTTCAAGGGGGCAGAATTATAACTATGGCTACACCTTC. Protein: CASSTSRGQNYNYGYTF.

This chain joins TRBV29-1 and TRBJ2-3; TRBD2 might be the D (6 bases). Trimming removed 1 base at V and 15 bases at J, with 23 bases between. This CDR3 has 14 residues. The germline V gene encodes CDR1 SQVTM and CDR2 ANQGSEA. CDR3 amino acids: CSVEGTTGTDTRYF. The CDR3 nucleotides read TGCAGCGTTGAAGGGACTACCGGCACAGATACGCGTTATTTT.

This clonotype has a count of ten or more. The chain links TRBV20-1 to TRBJ1-2; no firm D call. CDR1 DFQATT and CDR2 SNEGSKA come from the germline V gene (reference sequence). The ends were cut back, 2 bases at V and 6 bases at J, with 13 bases in the middle. The CDR3 is 13 amino acids. The CDR3 region is CSARSRARDGYTF. The CDR3 DNA sequence: TGCAGTGCTAGAAGTAGGGCCCGTGATGGCTACACCTTC.